This entry concerns a single TCR beta chain. Antigen: not known. This entry comes from a study of cytomegalovirus exposure and HLA in healthy donors. Both 60 Vbeta primers and 13 Jbeta primers went into the PCR. Data came from immunoSEQ multiplex PCR; TCRdb stores just in-frame clones and leaves some out. The table records 110,000 to 150,000 clones, around 80% of them present only once. The CDR3 is 16 amino acids. The germline CDR1 and CDR2 sequences are SQVTM and ANQGSEA. Findings and caveats of the study: Cytomegalovirus status was reportedly diagnosed by the classifier with high sensitivity and specificity. An apparent linkage of common viral pathogens to several of the most significant clusters emerged in a later analysis. Among donors in an Asian-associated ancestry cluster, a later analysis reportedly found fewer N-insertions than the approximately 700-donor mean. The study put 150 to 200 TCR beta chains on its list as cytomegalovirus-associated.

The sample consisted of PBMCs. This clonotype originated in a woman aged 60-70 years in good health and CMV-seropositive. The chain recombines TRBV29-1 with TRBJ2-5; 14 nucleotides match TRBD2. The closer fit of TRBJ2-7 to the DNA end suggests the J call may be wrong. CDR3 protein: CSVEGGLAGGPYEQYF. In DNA, the CDR3 is TGCAGCGTTGAAGGTGGACTAGCGGGAGGTCCTTACGAGCAGTACTTC.